Listed below are T cell receptor beta chains from one sample, sequenced in a study of blood T cell repertoires in COVID-19. The protocol was immunoSEQ multiplex PCR, while the TCRdb copy is restricted to in-frame clones and leaves out a portion. The sample has 300,000 or so clones, more than 75% seen once; the top ten hold 1% to 1.5%. Source material: peripheral blood. Source of these receptors: a man in his sixties or seventies with acute or convalescent COVID-19. The CDR3 runs from the conserved cysteine through the conserved F or W. Each record gives: J gene, V gene, CDR3 protein.

j_call: TRBJ1-1
v_call: TRBV6-2/TRBV6-3
cdr3_aa: CASSENRNTEAFF

j_call: TRBJ2-2
v_call: TRBV14
cdr3_aa: CASSQATDSHDTGELFF

j_call: TRBJ2-2
v_call: TRBV11-3
cdr3_aa: CASSLRGTSGLNTGELFF

j_call: TRBJ1-1
v_call: TRBV21-1
cdr3_aa: CARLTGWDTEAFF

j_call: TRBJ2-7
v_call: TRBV11-2
cdr3_aa: CASSSLYSGRTYEQYF

j_call: TRBJ2-3
v_call: TRBV9
cdr3_aa: CASSVGGGLADTQYF

j_call: TRBJ2-1
v_call: TRBV5-1
cdr3_aa: CASSLEEMSSYNEQFF

j_call: TRBJ2-7
v_call: TRBV6-5
cdr3_aa: CASSSGGYEQYF

j_call: TRBJ1-2
v_call: TRBV30
cdr3_aa: CAWSPGLDYGYTF

j_call: TRBJ2-7
v_call: TRBV7-9
cdr3_aa: CASSQSGLAGGLGYEQYF

j_call: TRBJ1-6
v_call: TRBV12-2
cdr3_aa: CASRLPFGGGEGNSPLHF

j_call: TRBJ2-1
v_call: TRBV28
cdr3_aa: CASSPYTGIGHNEQFF

j_call: TRBJ2-1
v_call: TRBV7-2
cdr3_aa: CASSSRLAGEQFF

j_call: TRBJ1-3
v_call: TRBV5-6
cdr3_aa: CASSGQAGNTIYF

j_call: TRBJ2-7
v_call: TRBV4-1
cdr3_aa: CASSQNRGRSYEQYF

j_call: TRBJ1-5
v_call: TRBV19
cdr3_aa: CASSPTDLSNQPQHF

j_call: TRBJ1-1
v_call: TRBV4-2
cdr3_aa: CASSQGKGHTEAFF

j_call: TRBJ2-2
v_call: TRBV4-3
cdr3_aa: CASSQEGAGDAGELFF

j_call: TRBJ1-1
v_call: TRBV29-1
cdr3_aa: CSVVVGTANTEAFF

j_call: TRBJ2-5
v_call: TRBV4-2
cdr3_aa: CASSQGLAGGRETQYF

j_call: TRBJ1-1
v_call: TRBV10-3
cdr3_aa: CAISEGGWAFEAFF

j_call: TRBJ1-3
v_call: TRBV6-5
cdr3_aa: CASSLGQAQWPIYF

j_call: TRBJ2-3
v_call: TRBV24-1
cdr3_aa: CATRREITDTQYF

j_call: TRBJ1-6
v_call: TRBV5-4
cdr3_aa: CASSLQQGGNSPLHF

j_call: TRBJ2-7
v_call: TRBV6-6
cdr3_aa: CASSSLGDRGRNEQYF

j_call: TRBJ2-1
v_call: TRBV10-3
cdr3_aa: CAISESPGVAGPSSSYNEQFF

j_call: TRBJ1-2
v_call: TRBV5-4
cdr3_aa: CASSLDPFGYTF

j_call: TRBJ1-1
v_call: TRBV15
cdr3_aa: CATSRAGVGYTEAFF

j_call: TRBJ2-2
v_call: TRBV4-2
cdr3_aa: CASSQDERAGGNGELFF

j_call: TRBJ2-7
v_call: TRBV5-1
cdr3_aa: CASSLEGQGDEQYF

j_call: TRBJ1-1
v_call: TRBV20-1
cdr3_aa: CSASRGNTEAFF

j_call: TRBJ2-3
v_call: TRBV10-1
cdr3_aa: CASTSGTSSTDTQYF

j_call: TRBJ1-3
v_call: TRBV19
cdr3_aa: CASSAGANGNTIYF

j_call: TRBJ1-3
v_call: TRBV11-2
cdr3_aa: CASSLVTGGSGNTIYF

j_call: TRBJ1-5
v_call: TRBV28
cdr3_aa: CASSPGSSNQPQHF

j_call: TRBJ1-1
v_call: TRBV3-1/TRBV3-2
cdr3_aa: CASSQNGIAFF

j_call: TRBJ2-1
v_call: TRBV7-9
cdr3_aa: CASSRPLVVASYNEQFF

j_call: TRBJ1-1
v_call: TRBV3-1/TRBV3-2
cdr3_aa: CASSRGDSLIMNTEAFF

j_call: TRBJ2-5
v_call: TRBV9
cdr3_aa: CASSPRLSSGVETQYF

j_call: TRBJ1-6
v_call: TRBV19
cdr3_aa: CASRFQGSSYNSPLHF

j_call: TRBJ1-2
v_call: TRBV12-3/TRBV12-4
cdr3_aa: CASGSGGFYGYTF

j_call: TRBJ2-3
v_call: TRBV5-6
cdr3_aa: CASSLVVSGSTDTQYF

j_call: TRBJ2-3
v_call: TRBV30
cdr3_aa: CAWSGTGSTDTQYF

j_call: TRBJ1-2
v_call: TRBV10-3
cdr3_aa: CAISVQQGGYTF

j_call: TRBJ1-4
v_call: TRBV5-5
cdr3_aa: CASSLGQGGGKLFF

j_call: TRBJ2-3
v_call: TRBV2
cdr3_aa: CASRTPIYTDTQYF

j_call: TRBJ2-1
v_call: TRBV15
cdr3_aa: CATSRPGTGGYNEQFF

j_call: TRBJ2-1
v_call: TRBV5-6
cdr3_aa: CASSAPSGQQFF

j_call: TRBJ2-5
v_call: TRBV5-6
cdr3_aa: CASSLEGWAAQETQYF

j_call: TRBJ2-7
v_call: TRBV7-2
cdr3_aa: CASSLVPGSYEQYF

j_call: TRBJ2-5
v_call: TRBV7-2
cdr3_aa: CASSLAQGLAGLRETQYF